The rows below give T cell receptor beta chains drawn from one sample of a study of regulatory T cells in long-lasting Graves disease. One entry per CDR3 protein, called by TCRdb with MiXCR from the multiplex PCR reads. This sample has about 440,000 distinct CDR3 sequences, with 16% found just once. These data were also reused for a study on T cells in Graves' hyperthyroidism and ophthalmopathy.

Material: peripheral blood mononuclear cells (PBMCs), obtained at new diagnosis, from a patient treated with antithyroid drugs. The receptors come from a woman in her twenties or thirties with Graves disease. Each CDR3 is given with its conserved first and last residue. D genes are given only for firm matches. Some rows have no size entry. The others give once, few or many, or a class for an expanded clone.

TRBJ1-2 | TRBV12-3/TRBV12-4 | many | NA | TGTGCCAGCAGTTTAGTTTACCGAACTAACTATGGCTACACCTTC | CASSLVYRTNYGYTF
TRBJ2-5 | TRBV19 | NA | TRBD2 | TGTGCCAGTAGTATAGATCCTAGCGGGAGGGCCGGCGGGCAAGAGACCCAGTACTTC | CASSIDPSGRAGGQETQYF
TRBJ2-7 | TRBV27 | many | NA | TGTGCCACACGACACGTCGGAGCAGGCTACGAGCAGTACTTC | CATRHVGAGYEQYF
TRBJ1-3 | TRBV20-1 | NA | TRBD1 | TGCAGTGCTAGTCGGGACAGGGTCCTCTCTGGAAACACCATATATTTT | CSASRDRVLSGNTIYF
TRBJ2-7 | TRBV6-2/TRBV6-3 | many | NA | TGTGCCAGCAAGGACCCCTACGAGCAGTACTTC | CASKDPYEQYF
TRBJ1-2 | TRBV25-1 | few | TRBD1 | TGTGCCAGCAGTGCGACCCTGACAGGGGATTATGGCTACACCTTC | CASSATLTGDYGYTF
TRBJ1-1 | TRBV2 | many | TRBD1 | TGTGCCAGCAGTGCAGGGGGCGCAGCTTTCTTT | CASSAGGAAFF
TRBJ1-2 | TRBV6-2/TRBV6-3 | many | NA | TGTGCCAGCAGTTACACGGCAGATTATGGCTACACCTTC | CASSYTADYGYTF
TRBJ2-3 | TRBV4-3 | NA | NA | TGCGCCAGCAGCCAAGATAACGGGGCTATCACAGATACGCAGTATTTT | CASSQDNGAITDTQYF
TRBJ1-4 | TRBV6-2/TRBV6-3 | few | TRBD1 | TGTGCCAGCAGTTACTCTGGACAGGGGATACGTGAAAAACTGTTTTTT | CASSYSGQGIREKLFF
TRBJ2-2 | TRBV29-1 | many | NA | TGCAGCGTTAACACTGCGAACACCGGGGAGCTGTTTTTT | CSVNTANTGELFF
TRBJ2-1 | TRBV11-2 | NA | TRBD2 | TGTGCCAGCACCCGTGGGCGGGAGGGGGGTGAGCAGTTCTTC | CASTRGREGGEQFF
TRBJ2-7 | TRBV7-9 | many | NA | TGTGCCAGCAGCTTAGTACGGCAGGAGACCTCCTACGAGCAGTACTTC | CASSLVRQETSYEQYF
TRBJ1-2 | TRBV4-2 | few | NA | TGTGCCAGCAGCCAAGTAGCTGGGGGTCGAGAAGGCTACACCTTC | CASSQVAGGREGYTF
TRBJ2-3 | TRBV20-1 | many | TRBD1 | TGCAGTGCTAGTCGGGACAGAACAGATACGCAGTATTTT | CSASRDRTDTQYF
TRBJ2-7 | TRBV11-2 | many | NA | TGTGCCAGCAGGTTATTTGGCGACGAGCAGTACTTC | CASRLFGDEQYF
TRBJ1-1 | TRBV24-1 | many | TRBD1 | TGTGCCACCAGTGATTGGAACTCAGGGGGCCAAGGGACTGAAGCTTTCTTT | CATSDWNSGGQGTEAFF
TRBJ2-5 | TRBV3-1 | NA | NA | TGTGCCAGCAGCAAACAGGGCCGCTGGGGAGAGACCCAGTACTTC | CASSKQGRWGETQYF
TRBJ1-1 | TRBV5-1 | few | NA | TGCGCCAGCAGCTTAGCGGAGTGGGACACTGAAGCTTTCTTT | CASSLAEWDTEAFF
TRBJ2-7 | TRBV27 | many | NA | TGTGCCAGCAGTTTTGGAGGGACGTCTGGCGAGCAGTACTTC | CASSFGGTSGEQYF
TRBJ2-1 | TRBV20-1 | few | NA | TGCAGTGCCACCTTGACTAGTTACAATGAGCAGTTCTTC | CSATLTSYNEQFF
TRBJ2-2 | TRBV4-2 | many | NA | TGTGCCAGCAGCCAAGCGGGGCAGAACACCGGGGAGCTGTTTTTT | CASSQAGQNTGELFF
TRBJ1-2 | TRBV28 | few | TRBD1 | TGTGCCATCCCTGTGGCGACAGGGAATGGCTACACCTTC | CAIPVATGNGYTF
TRBJ1-3 | TRBV20-1 | NA | TRBD1 | TGCAGTGCTCTATCACCGGGACAGGCAGCTAACGCCGGAAACACCATATATTTT | CSALSPGQAANAGNTIYF
TRBJ1-2 | TRBV6-1 | NA | NA | TGTGCCAGCAACAGAGACAGCCATGGGGGCTACACCTTC | CASNRDSHGGYTF